This T cell receptor beta chain was profiled in a study of cytomegalovirus exposure and HLA in healthy donors. Using immunoSEQ multiplex PCR, the repertoire was profiled, and TCRdb retains in-frame clones only, with some absent. The sample lists over 85,000 clones; 88% were seen once. The TCR sequence derives from a woman younger than 45 in good health and CMV-seropositive. Source material: PBMCs.

The CDR3 nucleotides read TGTGCCAGCAGTGACGGGGGGAGCTCCTACAATGAGCAGTTCTTC. Its protein product is CASSDGGSSYNEQFF. The chain recombines TRBV6-4 with TRBJ2-1; D may be TRBD2 (6 bases). Trimming took off 2 bases at V and 0 bases at J, with 8 bases between the two ends. Per germline, CDR1 MRHNA and CDR2 SNTAGT. CDR3 length equals 15 residues.